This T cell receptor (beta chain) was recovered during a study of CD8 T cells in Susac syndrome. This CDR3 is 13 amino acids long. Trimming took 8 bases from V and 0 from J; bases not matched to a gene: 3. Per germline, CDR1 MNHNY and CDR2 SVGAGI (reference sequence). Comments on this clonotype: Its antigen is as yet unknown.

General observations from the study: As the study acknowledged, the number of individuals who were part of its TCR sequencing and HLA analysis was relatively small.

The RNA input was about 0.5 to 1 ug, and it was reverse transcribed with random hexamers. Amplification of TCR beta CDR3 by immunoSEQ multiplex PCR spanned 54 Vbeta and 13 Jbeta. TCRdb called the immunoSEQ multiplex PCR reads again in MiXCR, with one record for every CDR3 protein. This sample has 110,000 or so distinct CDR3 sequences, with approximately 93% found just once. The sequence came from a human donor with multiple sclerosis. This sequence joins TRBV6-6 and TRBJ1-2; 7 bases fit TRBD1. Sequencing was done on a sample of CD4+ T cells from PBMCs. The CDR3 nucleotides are TGTGCCAGCTCCACAGGGGCTAACTATGGCTACACCTTC. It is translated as CASSTGANYGYTF.